These 16 T cell receptor beta chains were sequenced from one sample in a study of post-analysis software for immune sequencing data. For these receptors, no antigen is known. Built from TCR beta cDNA, the libraries had unique molecular identifiers in them. In TCRdb, the PCR reads were re-called with MiXCR into one record per CDR3 protein. The sample carries 700,000 to 800,000 distinct CDR3 sequences, just under 30% recorded once. Study observations and caveats: Controls showed lower frequencies than patients for roughly 5 TRBV segments, and TRBV5-6, TRBV5-1 and TRBV20-1 were among these.

The sequenced material came from blood. These receptors all stem from a girl aged 5 to 17 with multiple sclerosis.

This chain connects TRBV28 to TRBJ2-4; 7 nucleotides match TRBD1. The DNA end favors TRBJ2-7, so the J call may be wrong. CDR1 is MDHEN and CDR2 is SYDVKM in the germline V gene. The CDR3 is 14 residues long. CDR3 residues: CASSSPGTVYEQYF. The CDR3 bases are TGTGCCAGCAGTTCCCCCGGGACAGTGTACGAGCAGTACTTC.

The J gene is TRBJ1-5, the V gene TRBV27; TRBD1 might be the D (6 bases). CDR1 is MNHEY, CDR2 SMNVEV, per germline (reference sequence). The CDR3 sequence is 14 residues long. V was shortened by 8 bases and J by 5 bases, with 16 bases between the two germline ends. This CDR3 reads CASAKQGRYQPQHF. The CDR3 DNA is TGTGCCAGCGCGAAACAGGGTCGGTATCAGCCCCAGCATTTT.

A remark on this clonotype: One base away lies a much larger clone, so this may be a sequencing read error. V is TRBV7-2 and J is TRBJ2-3; TRBD2 is a possible D gene (6 bases). Germline CDR1 is SGHTA and CDR2 is FQGNSA. The CDR3 loop spans 14 amino acids. The CDR3 here is CANSLAKSASGRYF. The CDR3 coding sequence is TGTGCCAACAGCTTAGCGAAATCCGCCAGCGGGCGGTATTTT.

V usage is TRBV20-1 and J usage is TRBJ2-5; D is perhaps TRBD2 (5 bases). This CDR3 spans 17 amino acids. Germline V gene sequence: CDR1 DFQATT, CDR2 SNEGSKA (reference sequence). V was pared by 2 bases and J by 5 bases, with 24 bases between. CDR3 loop: CSARLAPSFLGMETQYF. The CDR3 bases are TGCAGTGCTAGATTGGCTCCCTCATTCCTCGGGATGGAGACCCAGTACTTC.

The chain recombines TRBV4-3 with TRBJ1-1; D is possibly TRBD1 (5 bases). Per germline, CDR1 LGHNA and CDR2 YSLEER. V was shortened by 3 bases and J by 0 bases, with 14 bases between the two germline ends. The CDR3 totals 16 residues. CDR3 sequence (DNA): TGCGCCAGCAGCCATCACATGGGGGGTGTGAACACTGAAGCTTTCTTT. Amino acid sequence: CASSHHMGGVNTEAFF.

V is TRBV10-2 and J is TRBJ1-1; no definite D call. Germline V CDR1 and CDR2: WSHSY, SAAADI. Deletions cut 4 bases from V and 0 bases from J, with 6 bases between. The CDR3 sequence is 13 residues long. The CDR3 is CASSALVNTEAFF. CDR3 DNA sequence: TGCGCCAGCAGTGCCCTTGTGAACACTGAAGCTTTCTTT.

This clonotype was observed a few times. The V and J genes are TRBV7-9 and TRBJ2-1; D is possibly TRBD1 (5 bases). V dropped 3 bases and J dropped 8 bases, with 14 bases sitting between them. The CDR3 runs 14 residues. Germline-derived CDR1 and CDR2 are SEHNR and FQNEAQ (reference sequence). DNA for the CDR3: TGTGCCAGCAGCTTTTCGGCAGGCAGGGATGAGCAGTTCTTC. Its protein product is CASSFSAGRDEQFF. The full variable domain, rest sourced from reference TRBV7-9 and TRBJ2-1, is DTGVSQNPRHKITKRGQNVTFRCDPISEHNRLYWYRQTLGQGPEFLTYFQNEAQLEKSRLLSDRFSAERPKGSFSTLEIQRTEQGDSAMYLCASSFSAGRDEQFFGPGTRLTVL.

The sample holds one count of this clonotype. This chain joins TRBV29-1 and TRBJ1-1, with unresolved D. V lost 5 bases and J lost 3, with 7 bases in between. Per the germline V gene, CDR1 is SQVTM and CDR2 is ANQGSEA. There are 11 residues in the CDR3. The DNA of the CDR3 is TGCAGCGTTAGGCCGTACACTGAAGCTTTCTTT. Encoded protein: CSVRPYTEAFF.

A few counts support this clonotype. V gene TRBV24-1 combines with J gene TRBJ1-5, with D tentatively TRBD1 (6 bases). The germline gives CDR1 KGHDR, CDR2 SFDVKD. This CDR3 spans 17 amino acids. V was clipped by 4 bases and J by 4 bases, with 19 bases between them. CDR3 DNA sequence: TGTGCCACCAGTGACTCCTCCGACAGGCTCGGGAATCAGCCCCAGCATTTT. This gives the protein CATSDSSDRLGNQPQHF.

There are a few counts of this clonotype. The V and J genes are TRBV7-2 and TRBJ2-1; possible D gene TRBD1, 6 bases. V lost 5 bases and J lost 5, with 10 bases in between. Germline values: CDR1 SGHTA, CDR2 FQGNSA. The CDR3 is 13 amino acids. The CDR3 spells CASSPGHNNEQFF. The DNA for the CDR3 is TGTGCCAGCAGCCCGGGACACAACAATGAGCAGTTCTTC. The entire variable domain, with the rest obtained from reference TRBV7-2 and TRBJ2-1, is as follows: GAGVSQSPSNKVTEKGKDVELRCDPISGHTALYWYRQSLGQGLEFLIYFQGNSAPDKSGLPSDRFSAERTGGSVSTLTIQRTQQEDSAVYLCASSPGHNNEQFFGPGTRLTVL.

This clonotype was seen only a few times. V usage is TRBV7-9 and J usage is TRBJ2-7; perhaps TRBD2 as D (5 bases). V dropped 2 bases and J dropped 7 bases, with 15 bases sitting between them. Germline V gene data show CDR1 as SEHNR and CDR2 as FQNEAQ (reference sequence). The CDR3 sequence is 14 residues long. CDR3 nucleotides: TGTGCCAGCAGCTTATTGAGGGTATCGGGAGAGCAGTACTTC. As protein: CASSLLRVSGEQYF.

This clonotype was seen only a few times. The genes are TRBV29-1 and TRBJ2-5, with a tentative D call TRBD2 (6 bases). Germline V gives CDR1 SQVTM, CDR2 ANQGSEA. The V gene lost 0 bases and the J gene lost 11 bases, with 13 bases spanning the gap. The CDR3 sequence is 12 residues long. The CDR3 loop is CSVEDKGTEQYF. The CDR3 DNA sequence: TGCAGCGTTGAAGATAAGGGGACTGAGCAGTACTTC. Full variable domain (outside the CDR3, taken from reference TRBV29-1 and TRBJ2-5): SAVISQKPSRDICQRGTSLTIQCQVDSQVTMMFWYRQQPGQSLTLIATANQGSEATYESGFVIDKFPISRPNLTFSTLTVSNMSPEDSSIYLCSVEDKGTEQYFGPGTRLLVL.

The V gene is TRBV5-5, the J gene TRBJ1-1, with a tentative D call TRBD1 (5 bases). The CDR3 is 15 residues long. Trimming pared 4 bases from V and 2 bases from J, leaving 15 bases between. Germline V gene sequence: CDR1 SGHKS, CDR2 YYEKEE (reference sequence). This chain's CDR3 is CASSHLREINTEAFF. CDR3 nucleotide sequence: TGTGCCAGCAGCCACCTCAGGGAGATTAACACTGAAGCTTTCTTT.

The genes are TRBV6-4 and TRBJ2-7; 7 positions match TRBD2. Germline-derived CDR1 and CDR2 are MRHNA and SNTAGT. This CDR3 contains 19 residues. The V segment lost 0 bases and the J segment 4 bases; nucleotides outside the gene matches: 18. This chain's CDR3 is CASSDSNFVPWRELYEQYF. In DNA form, the CDR3 reads TGTGCCAGCAGTGACTCCAACTTCGTTCCTTGGCGGGAGTTGTACGAGCAGTACTTC.

The rearrangement uses TRBV20-1 and TRBJ2-3, with 8 bases aligning to TRBD2. This CDR3 is 19 amino acids long. V gave up 5 bases and J gave up 2 bases; unmatched junction bases: 21. Germline V gene sequence: CDR1 DFQATT, CDR2 SNEGSKA (reference sequence). CDR3 DNA: TGCAGTGCTTGTACCGAGCTGGGTCGGAGCGGGAGACTCACAGATACGCAGTATTTT. This translates into CSACTELGRSGRLTDTQYF.

The chain joins TRBV7-9 to TRBJ2-3; no reliable D call. V was trimmed by 2 bases and J by 2 bases, leaving 8 bases between them. The CDR3 has 14 residues. Looked up from germline, CDR1 is SEHNR and CDR2 is FQNEAQ (reference sequence). The CDR3 DNA reads TGTGCCAGCAGCTTAATTTCGGCCACAGATACGCAGTATTTT. Translation: CASSLISATDTQYF. The entire variable domain, with the rest obtained from reference TRBV7-9 and TRBJ2-3, is as follows: DTGVSQNPRHKITKRGQNVTFRCDPISEHNRLYWYRQTLGQGPEFLTYFQNEAQLEKSRLLSDRFSAERPKGSFSTLEIQRTEQGDSAMYLCASSLISATDTQYFGPGTRLTVL.